This entry lists 19 T cell receptor beta chains sequenced from one sample in a study of T cell responses to AZD1222 COVID-19 vaccine. TCRdb's copy holds only in-frame clones and misses some; the assay was immunoSEQ multiplex PCR. The table lists 150,000 to 160,000 clones, approximately 87% of them singletons, with under 7% in the top ten. Here the sequenced sample was peripheral blood, taken on day 0 of MenACWY control vaccination. The source is an adult in good health.

The chain uses TRBV29-1 and TRBJ1-1; D might be TRBD1 (5 bases). The CDR3 length is 17 residues. Trimming shortened V by 0 bases and J by 1 base, and 18 bases separated the two germline ends. From germline, CDR1 is SQVTM and CDR2 ANQGSEA. This CDR3 is CSVEDLGAQGSNTEAFF. In nucleotides, the CDR3 is TGCAGCGTTGAAGATCTAGGGGCCCAAGGGTCGAACACTGAAGCTTTCTTT.

Comment on this clone: This sample also contains other DNA sequences that code for the same CDR3. The chain joins TRBV5-1 to TRBJ1-1; D is unresolved. V lost 0 bases, J lost 4 bases, and 7 bases lay in between. CDR1 SGHRS and CDR2 YFSETQ come from the germline V gene. This CDR3 has 13 amino acids. CDR3 bases: TGCGCCAGCAGCTTGGAGGTCGGCACTGAAGCTTTCTTT. It translates to CASSLEVGTEAFF.

The chain is built from TRBV19 and TRBJ1-6; 7 nucleotides agree with TRBD1. The junction had 6 bases not matched to a gene; V was cut back by 5 bases and J by 11 bases. The length of the CDR3 is 13 residues. Germline V lookup: CDR1 LNHDA, CDR2 SQIVND (reference sequence). CDR3 sequence (DNA): TGTGCCAGTAGTGTGACAGGGACGGCACCCCTCCACTTT. It is translated as CASSVTGTAPLHF.

The rearrangement uses TRBV15 and TRBJ2-3; D may correspond to TRBD1 or TRBD2 (5 bases each). Germline lookup yields CDR1 LNHNV and CDR2 YYDKDF (reference sequence). V was shortened by 2 bases and J by 0 bases, with 12 bases between the two germline ends. The CDR3 has 16 residues. The CDR3 protein is CATSRSGRPSTDTQYF. The CDR3 DNA reads TGTGCCACCAGCAGATCGGGACGGCCTAGCACAGATACGCAGTATTTT.

The chain uses TRBV6-5 and TRBJ1-1; weak D call: TRBD1 (5 bases). Trimming stripped 5 bases from V and 1 base from J, with 14 bases between. From germline, CDR1 is MNHEY and CDR2 SVGAGI. There are 15 residues in the CDR3. CDR3: CASSLRGQGNTEAFF. CDR3 sequence (DNA): TGTGCCAGCAGTCTTCGCGGTCAGGGGAACACTGAAGCTTTCTTT.

V and J are TRBV7-6 and TRBJ1-1, with unresolved D. The V and J ends lost 0 bases and 4 bases respectively, with 6 bases between them. The V gene's germline CDR1 is SGHVS and CDR2 FNYEAQ. This CDR3 spans 13 amino acids. The CDR3 nucleotides are TGTGCCAGCAGCTTAGCTCTGAGCACTGAAGCTTTCTTT. Its protein product is CASSLALSTEAFF.

The chain joins TRBV7-9 to TRBJ1-2; 7 positions match TRBD1. The CDR3 totals 13 residues. Trimming took 10 bases from V and 0 from J; bases not matched to a gene: 5. Germline V gives CDR1 SEHNR, CDR2 FQNEAQ (reference sequence). The CDR3 DNA reads TGTGCCACCCAGGGGGGAGCTAACTATGGCTACACCTTC. Translating it yields CATQGGANYGYTF.

V and J are TRBV7-9 and TRBJ1-5; D uncertain. This CDR3 has 14 residues. Germline V CDR1 and CDR2: SEHNR, FQNEAQ (reference sequence). V was pared by 3 bases and J by 1 base, with 7 bases between. Written as DNA, the CDR3 is TGTGCCAGCAGCTTCGAGGGAAGCAATCAGCCCCAGCATTTT. Encoded protein: CASSFEGSNQPQHF. Full variable domain (rest looked up from reference TRBV7-9 and TRBJ1-5): DTGVSQNPRHKITKRGQNVTFRCDPISEHNRLYWYRQTLGQGPEFLTYFQNEAQLEKSRLLSDRFSAERPKGSFSTLEIQRTEQGDSAMYLCASSFEGSNQPQHFGDGTRLSIL.

The gene calls are TRBV5-1 and TRBJ2-1; 13 nucleotides align to TRBD2. This CDR3 contains 16 residues. V was pared by 4 bases and J by 5 bases, with 6 bases of the junction left unmatched. Germline assignment: CDR1 SGHRS and CDR2 YFSETQ. The CDR3 here is CASSIGGLAGDNEQFF. The CDR3 bases are TGCGCCAGCAGCATTGGAGGACTAGCGGGAGACAATGAGCAGTTCTTC.

This chain joins TRBV6-4 and TRBJ2-3, with 7 bases fitting TRBD2. The germline CDR1 and CDR2 sequences are MRHNA and SNTAGT. The CDR3 is 15 amino acids. V shed 0 bases and J 0 bases; nucleotides not matched to a gene: 0. Written as DNA, the CDR3 is TGTGCCAGCAGTGACTCCGGGGGGAGCACAGATACGCAGTATTTT. This gives the protein CASSDSGGSTDTQYF.

This clone was recorded a few times. This sequence joins TRBV30 and TRBJ1-5, with 7 bases that match TRBD1. The length of the CDR3 is 13 residues. With V trimmed by 1 base and J by 6 bases, 3 bases remained unmatched. Looked up from germline, CDR1 is GTSNPN and CDR2 is SVGIG (reference sequence). CDR3 sequence (DNA): TGTGCCTGGAGTGCCAGGGGGGGTCAGCCCCAGCATTTT. Translating it yields CAWSARGGQPQHF.

V is TRBV6-5 and J is TRBJ2-3; D is possibly TRBD2 (7 bases). The CDR3 is made up of 16 amino acids. V dropped 1 base and J dropped 4 bases, with 15 bases sitting between them. Germline V gene sequence: CDR1 MNHEY, CDR2 SVGAGI. The CDR3 region has the DNA TGTGCCAGCAGTTACTATTCGGGGGGCGAGGCAGATACGCAGTATTTT. Translated: CASSYYSGGEADTQYF.

The chain links TRBV19 to TRBJ2-7; 12 bases agree with TRBD2. The CDR3 covers 16 residues. CDR1 LNHDA and CDR2 SQIVND come from the germline V gene (reference sequence). J was trimmed by 3 bases and V by 5 bases; bases with no gene match: 8. DNA of the CDR3: TGTGCCAGTAGTCAGGGTTTGACTAGCGGGAGCTACGAGCAGTACTTC. Its protein product is CASSQGLTSGSYEQYF.

V and J are TRBV7-9 and TRBJ1-5; the D gene is possibly TRBD1 (6 bases). This CDR3 spans 15 amino acids. Per the germline V gene, CDR1 is SEHNR and CDR2 is FQNEAQ (reference sequence). Trimming left V 4 bases short and J 4 bases short, with 14 bases between. CDR3 in amino acids: CASSSEGGENQPQHF. The CDR3 DNA sequence: TGTGCCAGCAGCTCGGAGGGGGGTGAGAATCAGCCCCAGCATTTT. The variable domain in full, with the rest retrieved from reference TRBV7-9 and TRBJ1-5, is DTGVSQNPRHKITKRGQNVTFRCDPISEHNRLYWYRQTLGQGPEFLTYFQNEAQLEKSRLLSDRFSAERPKGSFSTLEIQRTEQGDSAMYLCASSSEGGENQPQHFGDGTRLSIL.

This chain connects TRBV15 to TRBJ2-1, with 9 bases aligning to TRBD1. The CDR3 extends over 17 amino acids. The J segment lost 8 bases and the V segment lost 5 bases, leaving 16 bases of the junction unmatched. Germline V CDR1 and CDR2: LNHNV, YYDKDF (reference sequence). The CDR3 coding sequence is TGTGCCACCAGCCCCCGTACCGACAGGGGGGCTGAGGATGAGCAGTTCTTC. Amino acids: CATSPRTDRGAEDEQFF.

This sequence joins TRBV5-1 and TRBJ1-4, with D unclear. Germline V CDR1 and CDR2: SGHRS, YFSETQ. The CDR3 length is 13 residues. Trimming removed 2 bases from V and 5 bases from J, with 7 bases in between. CDR3 DNA: TGCGCCAGCAGCTTATCGGGAAATGAAAAACTGTTTTTT. Encoded protein: CASSLSGNEKLFF.

The chain has TRBV11-2 and TRBJ2-5; D not resolved. Germline assignment: CDR1 SGHAT and CDR2 FQNNGV. The CDR3 consists of 13 residues. V was shortened by 2 bases and J by 5 bases, with 9 bases between the two germline ends. As DNA, the CDR3 is TGTGCCAGCAGCTTATTAGATCAGGAGACCCAGTACTTC. Residues: CASSLLDQETQYF.

This chain joins TRBV30 and TRBJ1-1; TRBD1 might be the D (6 bases). Trimming took 1 base from V and 1 from J, leaving 19 bases between them. This CDR3 has 17 amino acids. Germline-derived CDR1 and CDR2 are GTSNPN and SVGIG (reference sequence). The CDR3 loop is CAWSGGLGQLTNTEAFF. The CDR3 DNA reads as TGTGCCTGGAGTGGGGGCCTTGGACAGTTGACGAACACTGAAGCTTTCTTT.

This clone was detected many times. The chain uses TRBV7-6 and TRBJ2-7; D perhaps matches TRBD2 (5 bases). The germline CDR1 and CDR2 sequences are SGHVS and FNYEAQ. The CDR3 loop spans 12 amino acids. V was pared by 5 bases and J by 2 bases, with 7 bases between. The CDR3 nucleotides read TGTGCCAGCAGCCCGGGGACCTACGAGCAGTACTTC. Amino acids: CASSPGTYEQYF.